This TCR beta chain was captured in a study of blood T cell repertoires in COVID-19. Study details: PBMCs, B-cell-depleted T cells, or T cells provided the cDNA or gDNA that made up the material.

Original processing notes: It was from reference gene primer amplification that nucleated cell counts were estimated. Profiling relied on immunoSEQ multiplex PCR, and the TCRdb table lists in-frame clones only, not all of them. Clone size and V and J calls were adopted from that table, with D and trimming inferred from the DNA. Counted here are 300,000 to 350,000 clones, more than 70% occurring once; the ten biggest clones make up around 1.6%. Germline V CDR1 and CDR2: MGHRA, YSYEKL. The CDR3 is made up of 18 amino acids. The ends lost 4 bases at V and 0 bases at J; junction bases unmatched: 10. The chain recombines TRBV4-1 with TRBJ1-4, with 8 bases identical to TRBD1. The source of this sequence is a woman under 40 with COVID-19, enrolled during active disease. The source material was peripheral blood. The DNA for the CDR3 is TGCGCCAGCAGCCGCACAGGGGGAAGTGGAGCAACTAATGAAAAACTGTTTTTT. Translated, it gives CASSRTGGSGATNEKLFF.